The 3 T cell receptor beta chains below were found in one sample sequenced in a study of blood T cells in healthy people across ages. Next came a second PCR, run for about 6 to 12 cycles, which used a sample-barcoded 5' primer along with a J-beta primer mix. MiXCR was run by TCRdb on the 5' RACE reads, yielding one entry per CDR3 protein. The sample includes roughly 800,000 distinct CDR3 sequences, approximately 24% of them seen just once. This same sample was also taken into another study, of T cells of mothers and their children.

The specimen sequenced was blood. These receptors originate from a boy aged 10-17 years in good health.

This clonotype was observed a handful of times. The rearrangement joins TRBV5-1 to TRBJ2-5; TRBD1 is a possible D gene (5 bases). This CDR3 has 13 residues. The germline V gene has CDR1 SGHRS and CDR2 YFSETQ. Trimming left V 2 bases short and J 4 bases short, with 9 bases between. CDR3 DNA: TGCGCCAGCAGCTTTGCGACAGTAGAGACCCAGTACTTC. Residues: CASSFATVETQYF.

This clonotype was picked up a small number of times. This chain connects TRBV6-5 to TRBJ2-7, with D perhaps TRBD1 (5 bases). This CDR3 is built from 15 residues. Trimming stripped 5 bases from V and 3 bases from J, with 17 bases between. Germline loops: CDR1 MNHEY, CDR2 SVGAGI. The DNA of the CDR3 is TGTGCCAGCAGTCGCCTCACCAGGGTCGGCTACGAGCAGTACTTC. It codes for CASSRLTRVGYEQYF.

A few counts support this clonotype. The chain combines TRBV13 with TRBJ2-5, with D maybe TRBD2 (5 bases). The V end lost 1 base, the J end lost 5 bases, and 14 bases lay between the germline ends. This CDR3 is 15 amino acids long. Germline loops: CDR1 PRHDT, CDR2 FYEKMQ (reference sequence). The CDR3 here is CASSLEDWAGETQYF. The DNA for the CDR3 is TGTGCCAGCAGCTTAGAAGACTGGGCGGGTGAGACCCAGTACTTC.